These 24 T cell receptor beta chains were all obtained from the same sample, sequenced in a study of blood T cell repertoires in COVID-19. Generated by immunoSEQ multiplex PCR, the TCRdb table keeps only in-frame clones and is missing some. The sample consists of approximately 65,000 clones, approximately 92% of them appearing once. The sequenced material came from peripheral blood. All receptors come from a woman in her fifties or sixties with active COVID-19.

This clone was counted once. The V call is TRBV7-9, the J call TRBJ1-1; 10 bases agree with TRBD1. Unmatched junction bases numbered 9, after V lost 5 bases and J lost 0 bases. The germline V gene has CDR1 SEHNR and CDR2 FQNEAQ (reference sequence). The CDR3 covers 17 residues. CDR3 residues: CASSPGTGATLNTEAFF. For the CDR3, the DNA is TGTGCCAGCAGCCCGGGGACAGGGGCGACTCTGAACACTGAAGCTTTCTTT.

The chain employs TRBV5-1 and TRBJ2-7; D remains ambiguous. Germline lookup yields CDR1 SGHRS and CDR2 YFSETQ. Trimming removed 4 bases from V and 3 bases from J, with 14 bases in between. CDR3 length equals 14 residues. CDR3 nucleotide sequence: TGCGCCAGCAGCGCCAACGGCCCGGGCTACGAGCAGTACTTC. Translating gives CASSANGPGYEQYF.

This chain uses TRBV28 with TRBJ1-3; maybe TRBD1 (6 bases). The CDR3 sequence is 14 residues long. V was cut by 1 base and J by 7 bases, with 11 bases left in between. The germline gives CDR1 MDHEN, CDR2 SYDVKM. For the CDR3, the DNA is TGTGCCAGCAGTTTATTTGGCAGGGGTAACACCATATATTTT. The encoded protein is CASSLFGRGNTIYF. The full variable domain, in which reference TRBV28 and TRBJ1-3 provide the parts outside the CDR3, is DVKVTQSSRYLVKRTGEKVFLECVQDMDHENMFWYRQDPGLGLRLIYFSYDVKMKEKGDIPEGYSVSREKKERFSLILESASTNQTSMYLCASSLFGRGNTIYFGEGSWLTVV.

The chain carries TRBV9 and TRBJ2-3, with unresolved D. The CDR3 runs 12 residues. The ends were cut back, 0 bases at V and 10 bases at J, with 9 bases in the middle. Germline CDR1 is SGDLS and CDR2 is YYNGEE. CDR3 nucleotide sequence: TGTGCCAGCAGCGTAGACCGGGTTCCGCAGTATTTT. Translating it yields CASSVDRVPQYF.

This sequence joins TRBV27 and TRBJ2-2; unclear D gene. Trimming pared 6 bases from V and 5 bases from J, leaving 22 bases between. The CDR3 consists of 17 residues. The V gene's germline CDR1 is MNHEY and CDR2 SMNVEV (reference sequence). CDR3 sequence reads: CASRSRLDFLRTGELFF. CDR3 DNA sequence: TGTGCCAGCAGATCCCGCCTAGATTTTTTACGGACCGGGGAGCTGTTTTTT.

V and J are TRBV4-1 and TRBJ2-4, with 11 bases matching TRBD1. The CDR3 spans 14 residues. Losses at the gene ends were 2 bases for V and 16 bases for J; bases not matched to a gene: 10. Germline values: CDR1 MGHRA, CDR2 YSYEKL. CDR3 in amino acids: CASSQPLGQGALYF. The CDR3 nucleotides read TGCGCCAGCAGCCAACCCCTAGGACAGGGGGCTTTATACTTC.

CDR3 sequence: CASSFGQAWRGSSYEQYF. CDR3 DNA: TGTGCCAGCAGTTTTGGGCAGGCATGGCGGGGGAGCTCCTACGAGCAGTACTTC. This chain links TRBV28 with TRBJ2-7; 7 nucleotides align to TRBD2. This CDR3 is 18 amino acids long. The V segment lost 3 bases and the J segment 0 bases; nucleotides outside the gene matches: 14. CDR1 and CDR2 (germline): MDHEN, SYDVKM.

This clone was picked up one time. The chain uses TRBV7-8 and TRBJ1-2; D ambiguous. V lost 5 bases, J lost 8 bases, and 12 bases lay in between. The germline gives CDR1 SGHVS, CDR2 FQNEAQ. The CDR3 length is 12 residues. Here the CDR3 reads CASSPVAGGYTF. CDR3 DNA: TGTGCCAGCAGCCCAGTAGCTGGCGGCTACACCTTC.

This clone has only one observation. The chain uses TRBV5-5 and TRBJ2-2; 11 nucleotides align to TRBD2. The CDR3 consists of 20 residues. Germline V gene data show CDR1 as SGHKS and CDR2 as YYEKEE (reference sequence). Trimming removed 3 bases from V and 4 bases from J; junction bases left unmatched: 17. CDR3 in amino acids: CASSSARASGRLVATGELFF. The CDR3 nucleotides are TGTGCCAGCAGCTCCGCTAGAGCTAGCGGGAGGCTTGTGGCCACCGGGGAGCTGTTTTTT.

The chain recombines TRBV5-1 with TRBJ2-1; 9 nucleotides agree with TRBD1. The germline CDR1 and CDR2 sequences are SGHRS and YFSETQ. This CDR3 region has 15 residues. V shed 2 bases, J shed 5 bases, and the junction held 5 bases outside the gene matches. The CDR3 bases are TGCGCCAGCAGCTTTGTCAGGACAGGGGACAATGAGCAGTTCTTC. Its translation is CASSFVRTGDNEQFF.

CDR3 sequence reads: CASSQDPRVMVSNEKLFF. The CDR3, as DNA: TGTGCCAGCAGCCAAGATCCCAGGGTTATGGTCAGTAATGAAAAACTGTTTTTT. The genes are TRBV3-1 (or the pseudogene TRBV3-2) and TRBJ1-4; D possibly corresponds to TRBD1 (5 bases). Germline V gene data show CDR1 as LGHDT and CDR2 as YNNKEL (reference sequence). Trimming took 0 bases from V and 4 from J, leaving 18 bases between them. There are 18 residues in the CDR3.

The V and J genes are TRBV3-1 (or the pseudogene TRBV3-2) and TRBJ2-1; 9 bases are a match to TRBD2. Germline CDR1 reads LGHDT; CDR2 reads YNNKEL (reference sequence). The CDR3 totals 22 residues. The J segment lost 3 bases and the V segment lost 4 bases, leaving 25 bases of the junction unmatched. CDR3 protein: CASSRRDSFVEEGGRVYNEQFF. DNA of the CDR3: TGTGCCAGCAGCCGTCGGGACAGCTTTGTAGAAGAGGGCGGGAGGGTCTACAATGAGCAGTTCTTC.

The chain has TRBV5-1 and TRBJ2-7, with D tentatively TRBD1 (6 bases). Germline CDR1 reads SGHRS; CDR2 reads YFSETQ. Trimming removed 1 base from V and 1 base from J, with 9 bases in between. This CDR3 is built from 14 residues. CDR3 region: CASSLSQGSYEQYF. The CDR3 DNA reads as TGCGCCAGCAGCTTGAGTCAGGGGTCCTACGAGCAGTACTTC.

The V call is TRBV3-1 (or the pseudogene TRBV3-2), the J call TRBJ2-2, with TRBD1 identical over 9 bases. V was pared by 1 base and J by 5 bases, with 5 bases of the junction left unmatched. This CDR3 has 16 amino acids. From germline, CDR1 is LGHDT and CDR2 YNNKEL (reference sequence). CDR3 in DNA: TGTGCCAGCAGCCAAGCTACCGGGACAGGGACCGGGGAGCTGTTTTTT. Residues: CASSQATGTGTGELFF.

This sequence joins TRBV5-1 and TRBJ2-1, with TRBD2 identical over 13 bases. The trim removed 1 base at V and 5 bases at J, leaving 9 bases unmatched. The germline V gene encodes CDR1 SGHRS and CDR2 YFSETQ. The CDR3 is 18 residues long. The CDR3: CASSLWTSGSSRDNEQFF. The CDR3 nucleotides read TGCGCCAGCAGCTTGTGGACTAGCGGGAGCTCGAGGGACAATGAGCAGTTCTTC.

The J gene is TRBJ1-2, the V gene TRBV12-3 or TRBV12-4; TRBD1 matches at 7 bases. The CDR3 covers 12 residues. Germline trimming cut 3 bases from V and 8 bases from J; bases unmatched to any gene: 3. The CDR3 loop is CASSLETGGYTF. CDR3 nucleotides: TGTGCCAGCAGTTTGGAGACAGGGGGCTACACCTTC.

The chain couples TRBV7-6 to TRBJ2-1; D perhaps matches TRBD2 (6 bases). V lost 2 bases, J lost 1 base, and 9 bases lay in between. The CDR3 totals 15 residues. Per the germline V gene, CDR1 is SGHVS and CDR2 is FNYEAQ. The CDR3 protein is CASSLFAGSYNEQFF. CDR3 sequence (DNA): TGTGCCAGCAGCTTATTTGCGGGATCCTACAATGAGCAGTTCTTC.

The rearrangement joins TRBV2 to TRBJ2-6; D unclear. Per germline, CDR1 SNHLY and CDR2 FYNNEI. CDR3 length equals 17 residues. Trimming removed 11 bases at V and 1 base at J, with 21 bases between. In nucleotides, the CDR3 is TGTGCCGGCATCCGCAGTCCCACCAGGTCTGGGGCCAACGTCCTGACTTTC. Protein sequence: CAGIRSPTRSGANVLTF.

The chain carries TRBV6-6 and TRBJ2-7, with TRBD2 matching 8 bases. CDR1 is MNHNY, CDR2 SVGAGI, per germline (reference sequence). This CDR3 is 16 amino acids long. After removal of 0 bases from V and 6 bases from J, the junction contained 10 bases not matched to a gene. The CDR3 region has the DNA TGTGCCAGCAGTTACTCATTACTAGCGGAGGGGGTCGAGCAGTACTTC. Amino acids: CASSYSLLAEGVEQYF.

This clone has a single count. This chain uses TRBV10-3 with TRBJ1-1; 7 nucleotides line up with TRBD1. CDR3 length: 13 residues. In germline, CDR1 is ENHRY, CDR2 SYGVKD. V gave up 7 bases and J gave up 5 bases; unmatched junction bases: 7. DNA of the CDR3: TGTGCCATCACCGAGGGGGCAGGAACTGAAGCTTTCTTT. Translating gives CAITEGAGTEAFF.

This chain connects TRBV10-3 to TRBJ2-7; D is uncertain. The V gene lost 5 bases and the J gene lost 4 bases, with 9 bases spanning the gap. Germline V gene sequence: CDR1 ENHRY, CDR2 SYGVKD. The CDR3 is 12 residues long. This CDR3 reads CAISTSRYEQYF. CDR3 coding DNA: TGTGCCATCAGTACGAGCCGGTACGAGCAGTACTTC.

J is TRBJ2-3 and V is TRBV2, with a weak D call TRBD2 (6 bases). The CDR3 loop spans 15 amino acids. Germline loops: CDR1 SNHLY, CDR2 FYNNEI. V was clipped by 7 bases and J by 1 base, with 15 bases between them. CDR3 in DNA: TGTGCCAGCATTCGTCCTAGCGCGCGCACAGATACGCAGTATTTT. It specifies CASIRPSARTDTQYF.

V gene TRBV11-3 combines with J gene TRBJ1-5; D possibly corresponds to TRBD1 (5 bases). The V gene's germline CDR1 is SGHNT and CDR2 YENEEA. CDR3 length: 15 residues. V was shortened by 1 base and J by 6 bases, with 13 bases between the two germline ends. The CDR3 DNA reads TGTGCCAGCAGCTTAGCTTCCCAGGGCAGTCAGCCCCAGCATTTT. Amino acid sequence: CASSLASQGSQPQHF.

The chain employs TRBV30 and TRBJ1-5; D is possibly TRBD1 (5 bases). Germline lookup yields CDR1 GTSNPN and CDR2 SVGIG (reference sequence). V was clipped by 3 bases and J by 7 bases, with 13 bases between them. This CDR3 spans 13 amino acids. The CDR3 DNA follows: TGTGCCTGGAGCCTTACGGGGGGACAGCCCCAGCATTTT. Its protein product is CAWSLTGGQPQHF.